This T cell receptor beta chain stems from a study of neurological immune-mediated disorders. Losses at the gene ends were 6 bases for V and 3 bases for J; bases not matched to a gene: 6. The CDR3 has 16 residues. CDR1 is SEHNR, CDR2 FQNEAQ, per germline (reference sequence). Time point in this sample: longitudinal time-point 3. This clonotype was seen at least ten times. cDNA synthesis was performed by 5'RACE with 10-nucleotide random UMIs. In TCRdb, the 5' RACE reads were re-called with MiXCR into one record per CDR3 protein. Among about 80,000 distinct CDR3 sequences listed, 3.5% to 5.5% were seen once.

J is TRBJ1-6 and V is TRBV7-9; the match to TRBD1 covers 9 bases. The source of this sequence is a woman aged 55-69 years with multiple sclerosis. Sequencing was done on a sample of PBMCs. The CDR3 region has the DNA TGTGCCAGCAGTTCAGGACAGGGGTTCTATAATTCACCCCTCCACTTT. As protein: CASSSGQGFYNSPLHF. The entire variable domain, with the rest obtained from reference TRBV7-9 and TRBJ1-6, is as follows: DTGVSQNPRHKITKRGQNVTFRCDPISEHNRLYWYRQTLGQGPEFLTYFQNEAQLEKSRLLSDRFSAERPKGSFSTLEIQRTEQGDSAMYLCASSSGQGFYNSPLHFGNGTRLTVT.